The present entry profiles one TCR beta chain with its context. Its antigen is currently not known. The input lacks base qualities; no much larger clone sits a single base away. The sample comes from a study of cytomegalovirus exposure and HLA in healthy donors (dated by TCRdb to the late 2010s). For the wider study: An earlier analysis of approximately 640 of the donors reported 250 to 350 Gb of sequence data and 117 million unique TCR beta sequences from roughly 180 million T cells. About 300 gigabases of sequencing data and around 90 million unique TCR sequences made up an early release that covered nearly 650 HLA-typed donors. Among the roughly 400 genotyped donors, more than 70% belonged to the genetic ancestry cluster associated with self-reported Caucasian donors. The study was designed to test whether signatures of past pathogen exposure could be identified by cataloging public T cell receptors. The study used immunosequencing to profile the T cell repertoires of several hundred subjects and linked those repertoires to cytomegalovirus serostatus. Besides the first cohort of around 670 subjects, a separate validation cohort made up of some 110 different subjects was used. To predict cytomegalovirus infection status, the study combined high-throughput TCR immunosequencing, statistical association of individual TCRs with disease status, and machine learning. A later analysis re-analyzed previously published TCR beta repertoires from 666 donors and added high-resolution HLA genotyping to study TCR occurrence patterns. Rather than drawing on any new phenotypic data, the later analysis identified candidate immune exposures from TCR beta sequences and the way those sequences occurred across donors. An earlier analysis of roughly 580 of the donors used high-throughput TCR beta sequencing to judge whether each TCR beta V gene segment behaved as functional or pseudogenic. Donor age, sex, ethnicity and CMV serostatus were compiled together with the repertoire data. Genome-wide SNP genotypes for about 65% of the roughly 700 donors were used in a later genetic analysis, which treated that subset as a discovery cohort. All discovery cohort repertoires had been generated using a single sequencing platform. HLA typing covered class I and class II loci at four-digit resolution. The number of typed donors differed by locus: about 629-630 for A, B, C, DRB1 and DQB1; approximately 540 for DQA1; some 590 for DPA1; and 400 to 480 for DPB1. A handful of DR-DQ haplotypes were treated as single units for association and clustering because of strong linkage in the cohort. Among 300 to 500 genotyped donors of the cohort, an average of about 220,000 unique TCR beta nucleotide sequences was sequenced per donor, of which about 19% were non-productive.

In total, approximately 690 healthy bone marrow donors made up the cohort. At the time of sampling, all cohort members were nominally healthy, though unrecorded immune exposures were likely present. The donor was CMV seronegative and belonged to the group of 352 seronegative cohort members. A peripheral blood sample was collected from each donor, and TCR beta sequencing was performed on peripheral blood mononuclear cells. Genomic DNA was extracted from the blood cell samples with the Qiagen DNeasy Blood Extraction Kit. The research as a whole found: An association between a missense DCLRE1C variant and V-gene and J-gene trimming of TCR beta chains was found in a later genetic analysis and replicated in an independent cohort. A later analysis reported that several top co-occurrence clusters appeared linked to parvovirus B19, influenza, CMV and Epstein-Barr virus. Most TCR sequences were seen in very few donors, while some public TCRs were found in many individuals. Assigning TCR associations to individual alleles was difficult when HLA alleles, especially DR and DQ, strongly co-occurred. A cluster of highly shared sequence variants was judged likely to represent a technical artifact of the sequencing pipeline. According to a later analysis, most CMV-associated TCR beta chains appeared to be HLA-restricted, and the HLA associations seemed to be driven largely by CMV exposure. A total of 150 or so TCR beta chains were listed by the study as associated with cytomegalovirus. Cytomegalovirus status was reported to be diagnosed by the classifier with high specificity and sensitivity in both the original and validation cohorts. Compared with equally common non-associated chains, HLA-associated TCR beta chains in a later analysis were more clonally expanded and had lower generation probabilities. The authors suggested that the approach could potentially be extended to other disease states and immunological phenotypes. At a false discovery rate of 0.05, a later analysis linked roughly 17,000 TCR beta sequences to specific HLA alleles. Correlated functional status among segregating V segments might be attributable to linkage disequilibrium, but an unknown experimental factor could not be ruled out. Because HLA typing was unavailable for some donors at each locus, only the typed subset was used in association tests. An earlier analysis of approximately 500 of the donors showed that most TCR beta V segments appeared in productive rearrangements either about 90% or about 30% of the time, which broadly matched IMGT annotations. Presence/absence analyses assumed roughly uniform sequencing depth across donors, an assumption that may not hold. CMV serostatus was the only immune exposure information available for the cohort. A further reported finding was that TCR beta sequences accurately predicted the HLA-A and HLA-B alleles for most subjects in the first cohort. Some IMGT-functional V segments, including TRBV6-2 and TRBV6-3, could not be distinguished by the 87-base-pair reads and were therefore excluded. In vitro tests confirmed that a few of the cytomegalovirus-associated TCR beta chains recognize cytomegalovirus antigens. Over 15 rarely observed V segments, including chromosome 9 orphons, were excluded from the earlier analysis of approximately 600 of the donors because counts were too low. According to a later analysis, TCR association rates differed among HLA loci, with DRB1 alleles showing the most associated TCRs and HLA-C alleles showing the fewest. A later genetic analysis reported fewer N-insertions in productive TCRs among donors in an Asian-associated ancestry cluster than the roughly 700-donor mean. Only TCR beta chains were sequenced in this cohort, and the absence of alpha or paired-chain data limited detectable features.

The germline ends are 13 bases apart after V is trimmed by 3 bases and J by 2 bases. Taken from the germline V gene, the CDR1 and CDR2 loops are SGDLS and YYNGEE. The CDR3 covers 15 residues, taking in both the cysteine and the phenylalanine. Only the CDR3 region is kept as DNA, spanning 45 bases read in frame from base 1. Libraries were made using the immunoSEQ multiplex PCR assay. A mixture of 60 forward primers for TCR Vbeta segments and 13 reverse primers for TCR Jbeta segments was used in the multiplex PCR. Amplification of the CDR3 region of rearranged TCR beta genes was performed with a multiplex PCR assay on genomic DNA. The Illumina HiSeq System was used to sequence the amplified TCR beta libraries as 87-base-pair reads. For the original study's pipeline: Across the 500 to 850 repertoires, a later analysis counted roughly 84 million unique TCR beta chains, roughly 11 million of which were shared by at least two donors. Raw reads were error-corrected and collapsed into unique sequences by a nearest-neighbor algorithm in which closely related sequences were merged to remove PCR and sequencing errors. Alignment of CDR3 sequences to IMGT reference sequences was used to assign V, D and J gene segments. Each retained sequence needed at least a six-nucleotide match to both a V gene segment and a J gene segment. A rearrangement counted as productive if the CDR3 had no stop codons and remained in frame with V and J, and every other rearrangement counted as non-productive. Following IMGT convention, CDR3 was defined as the stretch from the second conserved V-encoded cysteine to the conserved J-encoded phenylalanine. Sequences without an unambiguous match to a single V gene segment were excluded from the earlier analysis of 450 to 650 of the donors. An earlier analysis of a few hundred of the donors called V segments functional above 56.7% productive rearrangements and segregating when the between-donor standard deviation exceeded 5%. To diagnose cytomegalovirus status from the catalog of TCR beta chain sequences, a statistical classification framework was built. In a later analysis, V and J genes were assigned by comparing TCR nucleotide sequences against IMGT/GENE-DB human TR gene sequences. In a later analysis, CDR3 sequences and most-parsimonious VDJ recombination scenarios were assigned using the TCRdist pipeline. In a later analysis, every TCR beta chain was defined by the combination of its CDR3 amino acid sequence and its V-gene family, and reads without a unique V-gene family were dropped. A later analysis removed several hundred highly shared, low-generation-probability nucleotide sequences to deal with suspected cross-contamination and a sequencing artifact. In a later analysis, a clonal expansion index was calculated for each public chain from normalized within-repertoire ranks of inferred template counts. A later analysis computed generation probabilities with a VDJ recombination model fitted to out-of-frame rearrangements, and checked the results against IGoR. In a later analysis, TCR-TCR, TCR-HLA and TCR-CMV co-occurrence was scored with hypergeometric tests, and a repertoire-size bias correction was applied to TCR pairs. A later analysis estimated false discovery rates by permuting HLA or CMV assignments 20 times. In a later analysis, co-occurring TCRs were grouped using DBSCAN, with TCRdist sequence similarity added in when clustering inside HLA-allele-positive subsets. For co-occurrence clustering, repertoires with fewer than 30,000 or more than 120,000 public chains were excluded, along with 4 to 6 repertoires with anomalous nucleotide sharing. TCRdb's version of the immuneACCESS table is confined to in-frame rearrangements and falls short of the full clone set. An unresolved V gene accounts for under half of the shortfall where checked; the remainder is of unknown origin. The D gene and trimming were derived from the DNA, and the V and J assignments and clone size from that table. The sample table records around 78,000 clones; around three quarters of these occur just once. The top ten hold about 1.1% of the sample.

The rearrangement combines TRBV9 with TRBJ2-3; the D gene is perhaps TRBD2, from 6 matching bases. The sequenced material came from PBMCs. The clonotype was recovered from a male donor in good health and CMV-seronegative. In nucleotides, the sequence is TGTGCCAGCAGCGCCCACACTAGCTCCACAGATACGCAGTATTTT. It translates as CASSAHTSSTDTQYF.